The present TCR beta chain was sequenced within a study of T cell changes during pregnancy in multiple sclerosis. V gave up 3 bases and J gave up 6 bases; unmatched junction bases: 10. Germline loops: CDR1 SNHLY, CDR2 FYNNEI. There are 16 residues in the CDR3. TCRdb's table, derived via immunoSEQ multiplex PCR, lists solely in-frame clones and lacks some. The repertoire holds tens of thousands of clones, with approximately 90% as singletons. This sample comprised CD4+ T cells from peripheral blood mononuclear cells, obtained in the second trimester of pregnancy. V and J are TRBV2 and TRBJ2-1; 8 nucleotides agree with TRBD2. This TCR was sampled from a female donor with multiple sclerosis, enrolled in a pregnancy study. The CDR3 DNA follows: TGTGCCAGCAGTGACGAGGCAGCGGGAGTAAGCAATGAGCAGTTCTTC. Translating gives CASSDEAAGVSNEQFF.